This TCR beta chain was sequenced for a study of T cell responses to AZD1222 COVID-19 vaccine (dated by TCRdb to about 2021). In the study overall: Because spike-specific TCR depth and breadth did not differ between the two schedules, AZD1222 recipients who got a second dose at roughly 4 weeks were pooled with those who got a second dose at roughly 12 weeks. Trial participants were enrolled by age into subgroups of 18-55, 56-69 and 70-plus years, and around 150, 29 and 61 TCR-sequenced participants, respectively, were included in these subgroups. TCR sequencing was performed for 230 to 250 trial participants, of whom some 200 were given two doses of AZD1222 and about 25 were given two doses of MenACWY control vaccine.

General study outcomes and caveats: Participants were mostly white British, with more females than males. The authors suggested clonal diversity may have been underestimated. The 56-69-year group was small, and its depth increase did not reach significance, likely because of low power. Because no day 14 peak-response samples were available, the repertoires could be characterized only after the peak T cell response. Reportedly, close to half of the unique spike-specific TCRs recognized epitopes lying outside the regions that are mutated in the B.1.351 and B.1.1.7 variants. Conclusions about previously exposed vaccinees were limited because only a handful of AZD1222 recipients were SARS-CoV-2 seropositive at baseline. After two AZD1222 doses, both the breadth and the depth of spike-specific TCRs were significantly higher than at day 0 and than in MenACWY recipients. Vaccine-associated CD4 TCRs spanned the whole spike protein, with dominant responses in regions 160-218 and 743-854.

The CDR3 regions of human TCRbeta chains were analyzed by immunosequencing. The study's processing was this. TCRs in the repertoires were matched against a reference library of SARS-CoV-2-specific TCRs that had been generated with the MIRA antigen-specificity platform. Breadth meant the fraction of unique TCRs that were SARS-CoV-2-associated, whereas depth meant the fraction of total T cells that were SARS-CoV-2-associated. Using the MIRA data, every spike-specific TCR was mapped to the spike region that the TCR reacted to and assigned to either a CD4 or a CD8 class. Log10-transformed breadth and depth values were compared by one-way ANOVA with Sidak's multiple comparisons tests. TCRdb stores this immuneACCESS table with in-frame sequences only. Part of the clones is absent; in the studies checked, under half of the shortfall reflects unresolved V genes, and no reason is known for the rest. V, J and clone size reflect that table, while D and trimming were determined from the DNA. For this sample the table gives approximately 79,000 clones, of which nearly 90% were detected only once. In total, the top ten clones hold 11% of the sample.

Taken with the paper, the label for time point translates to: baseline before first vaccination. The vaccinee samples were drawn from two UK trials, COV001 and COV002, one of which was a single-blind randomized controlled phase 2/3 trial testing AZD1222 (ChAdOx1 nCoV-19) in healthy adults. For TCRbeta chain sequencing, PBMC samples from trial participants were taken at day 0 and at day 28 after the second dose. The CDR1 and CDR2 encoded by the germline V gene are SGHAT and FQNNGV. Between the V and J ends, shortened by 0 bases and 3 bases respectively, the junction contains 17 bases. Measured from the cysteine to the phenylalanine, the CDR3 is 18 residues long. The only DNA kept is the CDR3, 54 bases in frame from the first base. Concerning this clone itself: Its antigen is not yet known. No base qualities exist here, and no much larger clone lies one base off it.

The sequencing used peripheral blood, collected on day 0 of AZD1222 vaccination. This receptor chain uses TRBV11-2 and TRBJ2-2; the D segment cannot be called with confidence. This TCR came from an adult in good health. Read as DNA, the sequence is TGTGCCAGCAGCTTAGATTTTCGCGGCGGTTTTGACACCGGGGAGCTGTTTTTT. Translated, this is CASSLDFRGGFDTGELFF.